These 10 T cell receptor beta chains were all obtained from the same sample, sequenced in a study of cytomegalovirus exposure and HLA in healthy donors. A multiplex PCR was run with 60 Vbeta primers and 13 Jbeta primers. This table comes from immunoSEQ multiplex PCR, and its TCRdb copy is limited to in-frame clones, with some not included. The sample includes about 98,000 clones, 74% of them seen just once. What was sequenced was PBMCs. These receptors originate from a male donor in good health and CMV-seronegative.

This clone was seen a single time. In nucleotides, the CDR3 is TGTGCCAGCAGCTCAGGGACAGGGGGCTACTATGGCTACACCTTC. Amino acid sequence: CASSSGTGGYYGYTF. The genes are TRBV7-6 and TRBJ1-2, with 12 bases identical to TRBD1. The CDR3 has 15 amino acids. With V trimmed by 4 bases and J by 3 bases, 3 bases remained unmatched. The germline V gene has CDR1 SGHVS and CDR2 FNYEAQ.

The rearrangement uses TRBV11-1 and TRBJ2-5, with D tentatively TRBD1 (6 bases). The V gene's germline CDR1 is SGHAT and CDR2 FQDESV (reference sequence). The CDR3 covers 15 residues. The V end lost 6 bases, the J end lost 5 bases, and 19 bases lay between the germline ends. The CDR3 region is CASRVGSGHVETQYF. The CDR3 bases are TGTGCCAGCAGGGTTGGTTCGGGACATGTGGAGACCCAGTACTTC.

The genes are TRBV7-6 and TRBJ2-2; D call uncertain. The CDR3 has 13 amino acids. The V gene's germline CDR1 is SGHVS and CDR2 FNYEAQ. V lost 1 base and J 8 bases, leaving 8 bases between the germline ends. The CDR3 coding sequence is TGTGCCAGCAGCTTAGGGCCGGAGGGGGAGCTGTTTTTT. This translates into CASSLGPEGELFF.

This chain joins TRBV7-8 and TRBJ2-3; 7 nucleotides line up with TRBD1. From germline, CDR1 is SGHVS and CDR2 FQNEAQ. Losses at the gene ends were 3 bases for V and 0 bases for J; bases not matched to a gene: 6. The CDR3 is made up of 16 amino acids. CDR3 region: CASSLKGATSTDTQYF. CDR3 nucleotides: TGTGCCAGCAGCTTGAAGGGGGCGACTAGCACAGATACGCAGTATTTT.

This clone was seen a single time. V gene TRBV9 combines with J gene TRBJ1-1; no definite D call. The germline V and J ends were trimmed by 3 bases and 1 base, with 13 bases remaining between them. The CDR3 sequence is 15 residues long. Germline lookup yields CDR1 SGDLS and CDR2 YYNGEE. The CDR3 coding sequence is TGTGCCAGCAGCGAGACCCCAGGCAGGAACACTGAAGCTTTCTTT. It encodes CASSETPGRNTEAFF. Supplemented by reference TRBV9 and TRBJ1-1, the full variable domain reads DSGVTQTPKHLITATGQRVTLRCSPRSGDLSVYWYQQSLDQGLQFLIQYYNGEERAKGNILERFSAQQFPDLHSELNLSSLELGDSALYFCASSETPGRNTEAFFGQGTRLTVV.

The V call is TRBV7-9, the J call TRBJ2-7; the D gene is possibly TRBD1 (7 bases). With 3 bases removed from V and 6 bases from J, the gap between germline ends came to 12 bases. The CDR3 sequence is 13 residues long. Germline assignment: CDR1 SEHNR and CDR2 FQNEAQ (reference sequence). The CDR3: CASSLEGASEQYF. The CDR3 DNA sequence: TGTGCCAGCAGCTTGGAGGGGGCGTCCGAGCAGTACTTC. Combining the CDR3 with reference TRBV7-9 and TRBJ2-7 gives the whole variable domain DTGVSQNPRHKITKRGQNVTFRCDPISEHNRLYWYRQTLGQGPEFLTYFQNEAQLEKSRLLSDRFSAERPKGSFSTLEIQRTEQGDSAMYLCASSLEGASEQYFGPGTRLTVT.

The chain employs TRBV7-9 and TRBJ1-2; D is unresolved. The CDR3 loop spans 13 amino acids. Germline CDR1 and CDR2: SEHNR and FQNEAQ (reference sequence). The V and J ends lost 5 bases and 5 bases respectively, with 12 bases between them. For the CDR3, the DNA is TGTGCCAGCAGCGCCAGGAATTTATATGGCTACACCTTC. Translation gives CASSARNLYGYTF.

The sample holds a few counts of this clone. This sample also contains other DNA sequences that code for the same CDR3. The V gene is TRBV5-6, the J gene TRBJ1-6; D remains unclear. Germline V CDR1 and CDR2: SGHDT, YYEEEE. Trimming took 0 bases from V and 14 from J, leaving 21 bases between them. The CDR3 consists of 16 residues. Here the CDR3 DNA reads TGTGCCAGCAGCTTGGGGCAGCGGGGAGGCCTTTCGGCCCTCCACTTT. Translated: CASSLGQRGGLSALHF.

The rearrangement uses TRBV29-1 and TRBJ2-3; perhaps TRBD1 as D (6 bases). V lost 0 bases and J 8 bases, leaving 12 bases between the germline ends. In germline, CDR1 is SQVTM, CDR2 ANQGSEA. The CDR3 loop spans 13 amino acids. CDR3 amino acids: CSVEEPRGGTQYF. CDR3 sequence (DNA): TGCAGCGTTGAAGAGCCGAGAGGGGGTACGCAGTATTTT.

The genes are TRBV27 and TRBJ2-7, with D possibly TRBD2 on 6 matching bases. The CDR3 loop spans 14 amino acids. The V gene lost 5 bases and the J gene lost 2 bases, with 13 bases spanning the gap. Germline CDR1 reads MNHEY; CDR2 reads SMNVEV (reference sequence). In DNA form, the CDR3 reads TGTGCCAGCAGTGTAGGAGGGATTGCCTACGAGCAGTACTTC. Amino acid sequence: CASSVGGIAYEQYF.